This T cell receptor beta chain was sequenced in a study of blood T cell repertoires in COVID-19. Study in general: Sample material is recorded as cDNA or gDNA derived from T cells, B-cell-depleted T cells, or PBMCs.

Germline values: CDR1 SGHAT, CDR2 FQNNGV. The CDR3 loop spans 15 amino acids. V was clipped by 1 base and J by 3 bases; unmatched bases: 3. This clone appeared a few times. In the authors' workflow: From reference gene primer amplification, estimates of nucleated cell counts were derived. The assay was immunoSEQ multiplex PCR, and TCRdb's table has in-frame clones only and misses some. That table is the source of V, J and clone size, and D and trimming were worked out from the DNA. The table includes approximately 300,000 clones, 85% to 90% detected once. Everyone who took part was roughly 18 to 89 years old, and they came from over 20 US areas. Donors of Cohort 3 who recovered were those that had two negative PCRs, clearance, or symptom resolution.

What was sequenced was PBMCs or T cells enriched from blood (not recorded which). The rearrangement joins TRBV11-2 to TRBJ2-3; 8 nucleotides line up with TRBD2. The sequence came from a woman aged 18-30 years who had recovered from COVID-19. The CDR3 bases are TGTGCCAGCAGCTTAGGTGGGACTAGGACAGATACGCAGTATTTT. It encodes CASSLGGTRTDTQYF.